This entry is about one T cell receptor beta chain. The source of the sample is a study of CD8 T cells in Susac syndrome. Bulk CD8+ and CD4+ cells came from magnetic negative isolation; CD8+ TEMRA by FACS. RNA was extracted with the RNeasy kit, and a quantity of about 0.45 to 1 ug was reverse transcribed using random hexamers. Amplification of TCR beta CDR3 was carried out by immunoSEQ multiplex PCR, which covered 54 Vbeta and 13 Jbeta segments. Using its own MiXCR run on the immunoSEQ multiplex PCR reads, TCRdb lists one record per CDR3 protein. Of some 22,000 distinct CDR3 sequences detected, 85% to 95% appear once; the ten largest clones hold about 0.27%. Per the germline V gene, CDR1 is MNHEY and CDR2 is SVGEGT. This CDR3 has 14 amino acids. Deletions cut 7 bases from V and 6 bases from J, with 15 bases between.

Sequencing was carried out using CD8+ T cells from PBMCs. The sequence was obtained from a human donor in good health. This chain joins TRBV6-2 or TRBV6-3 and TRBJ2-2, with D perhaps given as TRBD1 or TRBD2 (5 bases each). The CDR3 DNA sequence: TGTGCCAGCAAATGGAGTGGGACGGCCGGGGAGCTGTTTTTT. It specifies CASKWSGTAGELFF.